This TCR beta chain came from a study of beta chain features in type 1 diabetes (dated by TCRdb to 2016 to 2019). Study-level background: No differences in mean age, gender distribution, total cell number or subset yield were found between patients and healthy donors. Across all samples, fewer than 130 million sorted cells were examined, and cell number per subset correlated strongly with RNA yield. In the study, recently diagnosed type 1 diabetes patients and matched healthy donors were compared on the TCRB repertoires of their sorted circulating CD4+ T cell subsets. Regulatory and stem cell-like memory subsets were obtained from only 8 patients and about 8 healthy donors, while naive and central memory subsets were obtained from all 30 or so donors.

From each donor, a single peripheral blood sample of around 120 mL on average was drawn into heparinised tubes. Naive, central memory, regulatory and stem cell-like memory CD4+ T cells were sorted on a BD FACSAria II using a panel including CD45RO, CCR7, CD25, CD127, CD95 and CD27. A purity above 95% was achieved for all sorted populations. PBMCs were isolated right away by Lymphoprep density gradient centrifugation and were stained directly, without culture. So that batch effects would be minimized, each experiment stained and sorted samples in pairs, pairing one healthy donor with one patient. Broad study findings and their caveats: Sequencing cDNA rather than genomic DNA could over-represent highly expressing activated cells, although activation and CD3 levels did not differ between groups. In all four CD4+ subsets, TCRB CDR3 length was moderately but significantly shorter in type 1 diabetes patients. The naive, central memory and regulatory TCRB repertoires appeared to resemble one another more closely among patients than among healthy donors. Only small numbers of individuals were included in the HLA sub-analyses, which left unresolved whether HLA type had any influence on TCRB rearrangement. Fewer insertions and more nucleotide deletions at VDJ recombination sites were observed in patients with type 1 diabetes, implying thymic rearrangement abnormalities. Shorter templates might be favored by PCR, yet because patient and control samples were amplified and corrected together, any such skew would affect both groups equally.

Between the V and J ends, shortened by 2 bases and 1 base respectively, the junction contains 8 bases. The CDR3 starts with the cysteine, ends with the phenylalanine, and has 15 residues. Only the CDR3 DNA stays, 45 bases, in frame from base 1. Reading the germline V gene (reference sequence) gives CDR1 SEHNR and CDR2 FQNEAQ. This clone has more than one count but fewer than ten. The antigen it recognizes is unknown. No much larger clone is present one base from it, and per-base qualities are unavailable. The entire isolated RNA was reverse transcribed using the High Capacity cDNA Reverse Transcription Kit, and thus expressed TCRB transcripts were sequenced. Deep immunoSEQ sequencing was applied to naive, central memory and regulatory T cell samples, giving an average of around 3.4 million total reads per sample. Sorted cells were lysed in RLT buffer and RNA was extracted with DNase-treated RNeasy Micro or Mini kits, depending on cell number. To prevent cross-contamination, every cell subset was processed on its own, while patient and healthy donor samples were processed together. Using the immunoSEQ multiplex PCR, TCRB sequences were amplified from cDNA into 87-bp fragments spanning the CDR3 region. Sequencing of the amplicons was performed on the Illumina HiSeq platform. Turning to the authors' computational methods: Synthetic template baselines were used to correct PCR bias computationally, reads within Hamming distance 2 were collapsed together, and singletons that could not be merged were discarded. Reads were aligned against IMGT to assign V, D and J genes, CDR3 length and insertions or deletions at six rearrangement sites. Within each subset, clonotype counts were normalized to the number of sorted cells before true diversity and Gini coefficients were calculated with the tcR R package. Repertoire sharing was quantified using the overlap coefficient calculated on TCRB nucleotide sequences. Out-of-frame TCRB sequences from naive cells were analyzed to stand in for the pre-selection repertoire. TCRdb provides this immuneACCESS table in a form limited to in-frame rearrangements. Some clones are lacking; in checked studies, under half of them reflect an unresolved V gene, and why the rest are absent is not known. V, J and clone size reflect that table, while D and trimming were determined from the DNA. Here the sample has about 240,000 clones; over 11% occur a single time. Approximately 0.018% of the sample lies in the top ten.

The specimen sequenced was naive CD4+ T cells from blood. Reading the label with the study, this specimen's cell subset or site is: true naive CD4+ T cells. The chain employs TRBV7-9 and TRBJ2-2; the D gene is perhaps TRBD2, from 6 matching bases. The receptor comes from a man aged 25-45 years with type 1 diabetes. The nucleotide sequence reads TGTGCCAGCAGCTTAACGGGGGTGAACACCGGGGAGCTGTTTTTT. It specifies CASSLTGVNTGELFF.